The TCR beta chain under discussion was sequenced for a study of T cells in localized non-small cell lung cancer. Study-wide results and limits: Uninvolved adjacent lung showed the highest T cell clonality, exceeding tumor. Sequencing was limited to one tumor region, leaving the possibility of heterogeneity open.

Concerning this clone: Its matching antigen is unknown.

Repertoires were generated with immunoSEQ multiplex PCR, while TCRdb's copy carries only in-frame clones and drops some. Of about 40,000 clones in the sample, around 84% were seen once. The CDR3 runs to 13 residues. The ends were cut back, 1 base at V and 0 bases at J, with 2 bases in the middle. CDR1 is SGHDT, CDR2 YYEEEE, per germline. The receptor was isolated from a man aged 18 to 50 with stage I lung adenocarcinoma. This chain joins TRBV5-6 and TRBJ1-3; D remains unclear. The source material was peripheral blood, sampled before any cancer treatment. Here the CDR3 DNA reads TGTGCCAGCAGCTTGATCTCTGGAAACACCATATATTTT. It is translated as CASSLISGNTIYF. The full variable domain, rest sourced from reference TRBV5-6 and TRBJ1-3, is DAGVTQSPTHLIKTRGQQVTLRCSPKSGHDTVSWYQQALGQGPQFIFQYYEEEERQRGNFPDRFSGHQFPNYSSELNVNALLLGDSALYLCASSLISGNTIYFGEGSWLTVV.